This T cell receptor beta chain was observed in a study of shared clonotypes between healthy human individuals. General study findings and limits: Sample collection involved blood only; tissue repertoires are likely different. Naive subsets generally had larger estimated richness than memory subsets.

A word on this clone: Its antigen remains unidentified.

Among the donors, all were Caucasian adults who lived in Nashville, Tennessee. Naive CD4+ cells were CD45RA-selected; the remaining cells were memory. Generated by immunoSEQ multiplex PCR, the TCRdb table keeps only in-frame clones and is missing some. Of millions of clones listed, 93% are singletons. Germline CDR1 and CDR2: MNHNS and SASEGT. V was pared by 6 bases and J by 7 bases, with 10 bases between. The CDR3 totals 11 residues. The sequenced sample consisted of naive CD4+ T cells from PBMCs. The subset here: CD45RA+ positively selected. The J gene is TRBJ2-7, the V gene TRBV6-1; D perhaps matches TRBD2 (5 bases). The clonotype comes from a man aged 18 to 29 in good health. Some clones in this sample may be carry-over from other donors' samples. CDR3 sequence: CASSGVPEQYF. The CDR3 nucleotides read TGTGCCAGCAGCGGGGTGCCGGAGCAGTACTTC.